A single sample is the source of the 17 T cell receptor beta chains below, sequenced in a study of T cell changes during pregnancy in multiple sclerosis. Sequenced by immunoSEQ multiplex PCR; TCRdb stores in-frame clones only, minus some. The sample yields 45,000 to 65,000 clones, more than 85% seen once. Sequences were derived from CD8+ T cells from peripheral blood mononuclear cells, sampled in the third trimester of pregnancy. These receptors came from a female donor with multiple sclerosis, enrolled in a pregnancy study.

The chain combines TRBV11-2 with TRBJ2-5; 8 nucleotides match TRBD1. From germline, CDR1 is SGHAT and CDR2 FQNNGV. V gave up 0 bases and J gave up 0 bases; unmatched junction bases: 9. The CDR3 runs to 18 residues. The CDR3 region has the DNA TGTGCCAGCAGCTTAGACTCGGACAGGGTCGCATACCAAGAGACCCAGTACTTC. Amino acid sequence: CASSLDSDRVAYQETQYF.

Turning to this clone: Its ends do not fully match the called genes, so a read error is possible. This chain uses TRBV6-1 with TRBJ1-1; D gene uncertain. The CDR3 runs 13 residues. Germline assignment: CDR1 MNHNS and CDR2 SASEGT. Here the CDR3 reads CASSEAGYTEAFF. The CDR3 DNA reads TGTGCCAGCAGTGAAGCCGGGTACACAGAAGCTTTCTTT.

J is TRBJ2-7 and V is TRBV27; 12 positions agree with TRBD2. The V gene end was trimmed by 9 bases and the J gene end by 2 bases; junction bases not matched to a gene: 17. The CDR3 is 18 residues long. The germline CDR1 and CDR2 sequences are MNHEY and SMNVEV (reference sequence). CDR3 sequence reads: CARGTTGTSGYYAYEQYF. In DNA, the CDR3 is TGTGCCAGGGGGACAACCGGGACTAGCGGGTACTACGCCTACGAGCAGTACTTC.

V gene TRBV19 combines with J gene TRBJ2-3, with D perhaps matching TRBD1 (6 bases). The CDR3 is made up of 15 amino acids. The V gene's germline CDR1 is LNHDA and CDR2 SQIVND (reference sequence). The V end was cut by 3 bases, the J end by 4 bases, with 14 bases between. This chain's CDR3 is CASSIGQGIPDTQYF. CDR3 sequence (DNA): TGTGCCAGTAGTATCGGTCAGGGGATCCCAGATACGCAGTATTTT. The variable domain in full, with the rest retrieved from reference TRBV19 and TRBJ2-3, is DGGITQSPKYLFRKEGQNVTLSCEQNLNHDAMYWYRQDPGQGLRLIYYSQIVNDFQKGDIAEGYSVSREKKESFPLTVTSAQKNPTAFYLCASSIGQGIPDTQYFGPGTRLTVL.

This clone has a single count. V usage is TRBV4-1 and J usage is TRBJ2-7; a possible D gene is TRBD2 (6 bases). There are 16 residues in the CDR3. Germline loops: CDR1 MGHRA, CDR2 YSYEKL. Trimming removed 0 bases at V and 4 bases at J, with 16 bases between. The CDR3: CASSQERSGRGYEQYF. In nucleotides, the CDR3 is TGCGCCAGCAGCCAAGAAAGGTCGGGACGGGGGTACGAGCAGTACTTC.

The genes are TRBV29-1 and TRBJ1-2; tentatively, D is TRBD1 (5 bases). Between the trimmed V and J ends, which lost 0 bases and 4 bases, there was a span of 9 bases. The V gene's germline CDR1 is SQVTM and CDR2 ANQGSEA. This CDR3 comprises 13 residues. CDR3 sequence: CSVEEGQLYGYTF. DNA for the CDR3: TGCAGCGTTGAAGAAGGACAACTCTATGGCTACACCTTC.

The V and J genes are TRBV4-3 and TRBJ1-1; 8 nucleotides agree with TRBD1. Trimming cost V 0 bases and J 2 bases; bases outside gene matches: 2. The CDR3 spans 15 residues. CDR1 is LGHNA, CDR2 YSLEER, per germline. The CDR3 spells CASSQDGQGNTEAFF. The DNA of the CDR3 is TGCGCCAGCAGCCAAGACGGACAGGGAAACACTGAAGCTTTCTTT.

Here the CDR3 DNA reads TGTGCCAGCAGTGAAACAGGGGCTGGGGAGCCCCAGCATTTT. Its protein is CASSETGAGEPQHF. J is TRBJ1-5 and V is TRBV25-1, with 7 bases identical to TRBD1. With V trimmed by 2 bases and J by 8 bases, 6 bases remained unmatched. The CDR3 loop spans 14 amino acids. In germline, CDR1 is MGHDK, CDR2 SYGVNS.

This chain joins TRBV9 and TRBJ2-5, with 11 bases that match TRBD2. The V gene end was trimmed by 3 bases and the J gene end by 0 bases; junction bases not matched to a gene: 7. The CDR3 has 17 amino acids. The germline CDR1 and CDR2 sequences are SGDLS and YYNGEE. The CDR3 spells CASSANPGLADQETQYF. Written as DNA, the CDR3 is TGTGCCAGCAGCGCCAACCCGGGACTAGCGGACCAAGAGACCCAGTACTTC. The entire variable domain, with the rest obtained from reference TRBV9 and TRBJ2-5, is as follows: DSGVTQTPKHLITATGQRVTLRCSPRSGDLSVYWYQQSLDQGLQFLIQYYNGEERAKGNILERFSAQQFPDLHSELNLSSLELGDSALYFCASSANPGLADQETQYFGPGTRLLVL.

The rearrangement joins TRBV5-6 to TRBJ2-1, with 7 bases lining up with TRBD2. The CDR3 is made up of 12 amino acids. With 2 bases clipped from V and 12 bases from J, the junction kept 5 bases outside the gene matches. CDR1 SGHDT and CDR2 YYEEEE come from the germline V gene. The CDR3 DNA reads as TGTGCCAGCAGCTTAGGGACTATCTGGCAGTTCTTC. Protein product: CASSLGTIWQFF.

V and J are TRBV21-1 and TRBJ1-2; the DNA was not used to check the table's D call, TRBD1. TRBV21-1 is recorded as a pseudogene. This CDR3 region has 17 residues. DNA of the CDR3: TGTGCCAGCAGCAAAGCCAAGGGACAGGGGGTGGGCTATGGCTACACCTTC. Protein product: CASSKAKGQGVGYGYTF.

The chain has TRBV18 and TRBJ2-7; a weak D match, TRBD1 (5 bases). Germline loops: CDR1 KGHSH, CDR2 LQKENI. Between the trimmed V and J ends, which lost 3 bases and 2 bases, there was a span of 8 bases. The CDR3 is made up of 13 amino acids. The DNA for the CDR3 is TGTGCCAGCTCACCGGACAATACCTACGAGCAGTACTTC. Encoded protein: CASSPDNTYEQYF.

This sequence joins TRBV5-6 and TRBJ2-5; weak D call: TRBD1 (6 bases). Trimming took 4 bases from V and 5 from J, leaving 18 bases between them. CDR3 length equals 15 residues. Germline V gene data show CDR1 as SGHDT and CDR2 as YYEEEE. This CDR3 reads CASSAITGTGETQYF. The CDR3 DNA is TGTGCCAGCAGCGCGATAACAGGGACGGGGGAGACCCAGTACTTC.

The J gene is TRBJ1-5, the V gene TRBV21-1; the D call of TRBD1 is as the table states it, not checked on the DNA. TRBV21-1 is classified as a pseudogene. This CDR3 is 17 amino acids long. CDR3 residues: CASSKAPNRFVNQPQHF. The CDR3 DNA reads TGTGCCAGCAGCAAGGCCCCGAACAGGTTTGTCAATCAGCCCCAGCATTTT.

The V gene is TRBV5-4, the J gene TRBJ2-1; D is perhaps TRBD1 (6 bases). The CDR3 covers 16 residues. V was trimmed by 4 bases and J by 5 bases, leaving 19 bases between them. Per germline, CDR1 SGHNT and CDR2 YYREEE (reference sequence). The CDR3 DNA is TGTGCCAGCAGCGTGAGGGGGTCAGGCCGTAACAATGAGCAGTTCTTC. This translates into CASSVRGSGRNNEQFF.

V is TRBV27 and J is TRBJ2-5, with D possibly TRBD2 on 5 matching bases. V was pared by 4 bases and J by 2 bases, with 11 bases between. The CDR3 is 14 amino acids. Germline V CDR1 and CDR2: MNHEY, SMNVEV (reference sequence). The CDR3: CASSSGGGQETQYF. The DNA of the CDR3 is TGTGCCAGCAGTTCCGGCGGAGGTCAAGAGACCCAGTACTTC.

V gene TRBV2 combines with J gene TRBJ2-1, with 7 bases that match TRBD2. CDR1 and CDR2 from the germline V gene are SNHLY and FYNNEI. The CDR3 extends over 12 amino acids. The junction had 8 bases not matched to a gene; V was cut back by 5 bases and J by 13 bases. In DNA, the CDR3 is TGTGCCAGCAGTCCCCGGACTAGGGACCAGTTCTTC. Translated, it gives CASSPRTRDQFF.